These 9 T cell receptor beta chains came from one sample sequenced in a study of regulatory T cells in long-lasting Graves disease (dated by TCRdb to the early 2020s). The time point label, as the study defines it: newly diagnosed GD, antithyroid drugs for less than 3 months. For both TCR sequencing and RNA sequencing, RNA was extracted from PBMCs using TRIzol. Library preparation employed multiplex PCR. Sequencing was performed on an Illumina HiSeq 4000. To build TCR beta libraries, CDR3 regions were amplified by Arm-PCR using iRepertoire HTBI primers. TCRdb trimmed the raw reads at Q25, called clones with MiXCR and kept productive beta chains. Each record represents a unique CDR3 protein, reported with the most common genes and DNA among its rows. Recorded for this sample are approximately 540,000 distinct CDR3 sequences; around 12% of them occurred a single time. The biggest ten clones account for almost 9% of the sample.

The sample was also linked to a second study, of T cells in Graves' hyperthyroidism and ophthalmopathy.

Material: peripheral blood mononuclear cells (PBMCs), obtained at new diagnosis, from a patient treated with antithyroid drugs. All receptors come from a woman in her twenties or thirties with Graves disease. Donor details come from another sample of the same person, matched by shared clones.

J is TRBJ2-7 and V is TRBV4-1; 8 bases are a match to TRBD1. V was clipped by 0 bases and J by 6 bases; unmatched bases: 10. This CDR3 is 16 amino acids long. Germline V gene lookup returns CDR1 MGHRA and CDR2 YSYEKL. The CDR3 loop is CASSQEGQGALSEQYF. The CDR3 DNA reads TGCGCCAGCAGCCAAGAGGGGCAGGGGGCGCTTAGCGAGCAGTACTTC.

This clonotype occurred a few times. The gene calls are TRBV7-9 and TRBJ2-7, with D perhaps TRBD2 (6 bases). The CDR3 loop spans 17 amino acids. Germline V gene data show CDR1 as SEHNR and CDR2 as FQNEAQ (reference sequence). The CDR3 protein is CAAANPRGSGDVFEQYF. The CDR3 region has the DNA TGTGCAGCAGCCAATCCTCGGGGGTCGGGAGATGTATTCGAGCAGTACTTC.

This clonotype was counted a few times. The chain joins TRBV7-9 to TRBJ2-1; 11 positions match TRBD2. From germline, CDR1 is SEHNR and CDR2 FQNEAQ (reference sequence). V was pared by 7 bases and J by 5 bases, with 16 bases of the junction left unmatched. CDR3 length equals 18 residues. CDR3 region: CASTIPRALAGVHNEQFF. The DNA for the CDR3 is TGTGCCAGCACTATCCCCCGGGCACTAGCGGGAGTGCACAATGAGCAGTTCTTC.

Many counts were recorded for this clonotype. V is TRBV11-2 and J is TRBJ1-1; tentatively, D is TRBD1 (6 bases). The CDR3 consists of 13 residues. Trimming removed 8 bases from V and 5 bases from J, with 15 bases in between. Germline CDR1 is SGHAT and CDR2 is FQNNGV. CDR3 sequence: CASSGGHTTEAFF. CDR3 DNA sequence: TGTGCCAGCTCGGGGGGCCATACTACTGAAGCTTTCTTT.

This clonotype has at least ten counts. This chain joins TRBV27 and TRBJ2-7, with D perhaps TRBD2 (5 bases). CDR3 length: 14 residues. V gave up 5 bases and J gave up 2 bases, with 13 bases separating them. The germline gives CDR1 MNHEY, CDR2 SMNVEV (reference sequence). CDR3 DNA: TGTGCCAGCAGTCCCGGGATCAGGCCCTACGAGCAGTACTTC. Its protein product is CASSPGIRPYEQYF.

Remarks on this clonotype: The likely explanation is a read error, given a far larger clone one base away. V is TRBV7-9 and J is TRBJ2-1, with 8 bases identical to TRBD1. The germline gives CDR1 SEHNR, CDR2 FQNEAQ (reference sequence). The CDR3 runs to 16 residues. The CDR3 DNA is TGTGCCAGCAGCTTAGGGCAGGGGGCTCCCTACAATGAGCGGTTCTTC. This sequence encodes CASSLGQGAPYNERFF.

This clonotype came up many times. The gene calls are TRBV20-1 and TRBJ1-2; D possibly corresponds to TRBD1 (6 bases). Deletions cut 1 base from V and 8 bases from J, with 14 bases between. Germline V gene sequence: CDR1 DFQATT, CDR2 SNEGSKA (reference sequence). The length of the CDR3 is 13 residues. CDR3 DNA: TGCAGTGCTAGAGGGGGGGCCGGTGAGGGCTACACCTTC. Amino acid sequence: CSARGGAGEGYTF.

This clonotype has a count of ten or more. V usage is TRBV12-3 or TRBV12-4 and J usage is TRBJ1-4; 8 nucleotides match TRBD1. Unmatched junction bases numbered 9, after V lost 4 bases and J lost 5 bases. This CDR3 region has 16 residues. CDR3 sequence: CASSWTLDRANEKLFF. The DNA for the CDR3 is TGTGCCAGCAGTTGGACCCTGGACAGGGCGAATGAAAAACTGTTTTTT.

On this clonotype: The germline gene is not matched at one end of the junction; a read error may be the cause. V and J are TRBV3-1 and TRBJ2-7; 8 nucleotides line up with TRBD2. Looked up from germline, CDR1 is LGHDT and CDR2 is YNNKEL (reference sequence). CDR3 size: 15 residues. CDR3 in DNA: TGTGCCAGCAGCCCACTAGCGGCTACATCCTGCGAGCAGTACTTC. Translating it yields CASSPLAATSCEQYF.